This T cell receptor beta chain was identified during a study of technical replicates of blood from several donors (dated by TCRdb to between 2016 and 2019). Based on the germline V gene, the CDR1 and CDR2 sequences are SGHDT and YYEEEE. Between the V and J ends, shortened by 4 bases and 2 bases respectively, the junction contains 18 bases. Including the terminal cysteine and phenylalanine, the CDR3 comprises 16 residues. Kept here is only the CDR3 DNA, which spans 48 bases and is read in frame from base 1. Concerning this clone: Its specific antigen is unknown. No per-base quality is available; no much larger clone lies one base away.

The library came from the immunoSEQ multiplex PCR assay. Sourced from immuneACCESS, this table was stored by TCRdb with only in-frame sequences that have V and J called. A share of the clones is absent; for the studies checked, an unresolved V gene accounts for under half, and the remainder has no known explanation. The sample table records more than 90,000 clones; 85% to 95% of these occur just once. The ten largest account for about 0.36% of the sample. Sequenced material: T cells isolated from PBMCs. This TCR was sampled from a human donor in good health. The chain is made from TRBV5-6 and TRBJ2-5; the D gene is possibly TRBD2, with 6 bases matching. The CDR3 loop reads CASSQDGTPVQETQYF. Here is the DNA: TGTGCCAGCAGCCAGGACGGGACTCCCGTACAAGAGACCCAGTACTTC.